The 28 T cell receptor beta chains below come from one sample, sequenced in a study of a mutant IDH1 vaccine in newly diagnosed glioma. Their antigens remain unidentified. As for time point: week 35, safety follow-up. Topical imiquimod was applied with each vaccine dose, which held 300 ug of mutant IDH1 20-mer peptide. Here immunoSEQ multiplex PCR was the method, and the copy in TCRdb shows in-frame clones only, minus some. Here the sample spans around 69,000 clones, about 88% being singletons. The sample consisted of PBMCs, taken from a glioma patient whose treatment included an IDH1 peptide vaccine. Receptors originate from a young man with glioma.

V and J are TRBV15 and TRBJ2-5, with D perhaps matching TRBD1 or TRBD2 (5 bases each). The assigned J gene may be wrong: the sequence end matches TRBJ2-7 better. The CDR3 is 15 amino acids. CDR1 and CDR2 (germline): LNHNV, YYDKDF (reference sequence). The CDR3 DNA reads TGTGCCACCAGCAGAGAGGGACGAAGCTCCTACGAGCAGTACTTC. It encodes CATSREGRSSYEQYF.

This chain uses TRBV7-3 with TRBJ1-2, with D possibly TRBD1 on 6 matching bases. Germline V gives CDR1 SGHTA, CDR2 FQGTGA. The CDR3 covers 13 residues. V shed 3 bases and J shed 2 bases, with 7 bases lying between them. The CDR3 DNA reads TGTGCCAGCAGCTTTCAGGGGAACTATGGCTACACCTTC. Protein: CASSFQGNYGYTF.

The chain is built from TRBV28 and TRBJ1-3; D uncertain. Germline values: CDR1 MDHEN, CDR2 SYDVKM. V lost 2 bases, J lost 0 bases, and 8 bases lay in between. CDR3 length equals 15 residues. The CDR3 region is CASSLISGSGNTIYF. The CDR3 nucleotides are TGTGCCAGCAGTTTAATCAGCGGCTCTGGAAACACCATATATTTT.

The chain uses TRBV11-2 and TRBJ1-1; D is unresolved. The germline V gene encodes CDR1 SGHAT and CDR2 FQNNGV. The CDR3 totals 14 residues. Between the trimmed V and J ends, which lost 2 bases and 4 bases, there was a span of 11 bases. CDR3 protein: CASSLLTSGTEAFF. CDR3 DNA: TGTGCCAGCAGCTTATTAACCTCGGGCACTGAAGCTTTCTTT.

The chain employs TRBV2 and TRBJ1-1; no definite D call. Trimming left V 6 bases short and J 4 bases short, with 9 bases between. The germline V gene encodes CDR1 SNHLY and CDR2 FYNNEI. This CDR3 comprises 12 residues. The CDR3 DNA follows: TGTGCCAGCAGGTGGGGAAGCACTGAAGCTTTCTTT. Protein sequence: CASRWGSTEAFF.

The V call is TRBV9, the J call TRBJ2-2; 7 bases align to TRBD1. Losses at the gene ends were 3 bases for V and 7 bases for J; bases not matched to a gene: 6. This CDR3 is 14 amino acids long. CDR1 and CDR2 (germline): SGDLS, YYNGEE. Here the CDR3 DNA reads TGTGCCAGCAGCGCAACAGGGGAAGTCGGGGAGCTGTTTTTT. Translated: CASSATGEVGELFF.

This clone has only a few counts. The chain combines TRBV28 with TRBJ1-1; D uncertain. Trimming removed 6 bases at V and 11 bases at J, with 13 bases between. Germline V gene lookup returns CDR1 MDHEN and CDR2 SYDVKM. This CDR3 has 11 residues. The CDR3 is CASSVAHVAFF. DNA of the CDR3: TGTGCCAGCAGCGTGGCTCACGTCGCTTTCTTT.

The chain joins TRBV7-9 to TRBJ2-1, with 9 bases aligning to TRBD2. Losses at the gene ends were 5 bases for V and 4 bases for J; bases not matched to a gene: 9. Germline-derived CDR1 and CDR2 are SEHNR and FQNEAQ (reference sequence). The CDR3 has 16 amino acids. In DNA form, the CDR3 reads TGTGCCAGCAGCCCCGCCTTACTAGCGGGTTACAATGAGCAGTTCTTC. It specifies CASSPALLAGYNEQFF.

The genes are TRBV9 and TRBJ2-7, with D tentatively TRBD1 (6 bases). The CDR3 sequence is 15 residues long. From germline, CDR1 is SGDLS and CDR2 YYNGEE. V dropped 4 bases and J dropped 3 bases, with 17 bases sitting between them. CDR3 DNA sequence: TGTGCCAGCAGCCGACGACAGGAAACGGGCTACGAGCAGTACTTC. Protein: CASSRRQETGYEQYF.

This chain connects TRBV6-6 to TRBJ2-7, with 7 bases matching TRBD1. J gave up 5 bases and V 2 bases, and 12 bases lay outside the gene matches. Germline V lookup: CDR1 MNHNY, CDR2 SVGAGI (reference sequence). CDR3 length: 16 residues. The CDR3 sequence is CASSYQGTVRSDEQYF. CDR3 in DNA: TGTGCCAGCAGTTACCAGGGGACAGTCCGTTCGGACGAGCAGTACTTC.

V usage is TRBV7-6 and J usage is TRBJ2-1, with TRBD2 as a possible D gene (5 bases). V lost 5 bases and J 8 bases, leaving 10 bases between the germline ends. CDR1 is SGHVS, CDR2 FNYEAQ, per germline. The length of the CDR3 is 12 residues. CDR3 DNA: TGTGCCAGCAGCGGCAGCGGTTATGAGCAGTTCTTC. Translation gives CASSGSGYEQFF.

The chain links TRBV27 to TRBJ2-3, with TRBD1 identical over 7 bases. The CDR3 length is 12 residues. V trimming: 6 bases; J trimming: 6 bases; junction bases outside the gene matches: 3. The germline CDR1 and CDR2 sequences are MNHEY and SMNVEV (reference sequence). CDR3 residues: CASRRGGDTQYF. The CDR3 DNA is TGTGCCAGCAGACGAGGGGGCGATACGCAGTATTTT.

The chain uses TRBV7-6 and TRBJ2-5; TRBD2 agrees at 12 bases. The germline gives CDR1 SGHVS, CDR2 FNYEAQ. This CDR3 contains 18 residues. Trimming at V came to 3 bases and at J to 0 bases, leaving 8 bases not matched to a gene. The CDR3 DNA reads as TGTGCCAGCAGCTTTAGGCTAGCGGGAGGGGGGTACCAAGAGACCCAGTACTTC. Encoded protein: CASSFRLAGGGYQETQYF.

The chain recombines TRBV7-2 with TRBJ1-2, with D possibly matching TRBD1 (5 bases). Deletions cut 5 bases from V and 4 bases from J, with 20 bases between. This CDR3 comprises 16 residues. Germline V lookup: CDR1 SGHTA, CDR2 FQGNSA. CDR3 region: CASSPSGTDHSYGYTF. CDR3 DNA sequence: TGTGCCAGCAGCCCCTCCGGGACGGACCATTCCTATGGCTACACCTTC.

The chain carries TRBV5-8 and TRBJ1-4, with D possibly matching TRBD1 (5 bases). The CDR3 totals 16 residues. Trimming removed 4 bases at V and 8 bases at J, with 21 bases between. CDR1 and CDR2 (germline): SGHTS, YDEGEE. As DNA, the CDR3 is TGTGCCAGCAGCCTAACCTGGGACCTTATTGGGGAAAAACTGTTTTTT. Amino acid sequence: CASSLTWDLIGEKLFF. The full variable domain, with the rest looked up from reference TRBV5-8 and TRBJ1-4, is EAGVTQSPTHLIKTRGQQATLRCSPISGHTSVYWYQQALGLGLQFLLWYDEGEERNRGNFPPRFSGRQFPNYSSELNVNALELEDSALYLCASSLTWDLIGEKLFFGSGTQLSVL.

The chain has TRBV6-4 and TRBJ1-3; 7 bases match TRBD1. The CDR3 contains 19 residues. V was pared by 7 bases and J by 1 base, with 19 bases of the junction left unmatched. Germline lookup yields CDR1 MRHNA and CDR2 SNTAGT. CDR3 bases: TGTGCCAGCATCCAAAGGACAGGCCATGATGAGGGATCTGGAAACACCATATATTTT. This gives the protein CASIQRTGHDEGSGNTIYF.

The chain joins TRBV29-1 to TRBJ2-1; no reliable D call. V was shortened by 1 base and J by 9 bases, with 13 bases between the two germline ends. In germline, CDR1 is SQVTM, CDR2 ANQGSEA. This CDR3 is built from 13 residues. For the CDR3, the DNA is TGCAGCGTTGAAGGAGAAAGTCGGATTGAGCAGTTCTTC. Its translation is CSVEGESRIEQFF.

This clone was seen only once. The chain joins TRBV4-1 to TRBJ2-3, with 13 nucleotides matching TRBD2. V lost 0 bases, J lost 9 bases, and 6 bases stayed unmatched. Germline V CDR1 and CDR2: MGHRA, YSYEKL. The length of the CDR3 is 16 residues. DNA for the CDR3: TGCGCCAGCAGCCAAGAGGGACTAGCGGGGACCTCAACGCAGTATTTT. It yields the protein CASSQEGLAGTSTQYF.

The V and J genes are TRBV28 and TRBJ1-1; unclear D gene. The CDR3 spans 14 residues. Germline V gene sequence: CDR1 MDHEN, CDR2 SYDVKM. Trimming pared 2 bases from V and 4 bases from J, leaving 11 bases between. DNA of the CDR3: TGTGCCAGCAGTTTAGAGGGAGTGGGCACTGAAGCTTTCTTT. It specifies CASSLEGVGTEAFF.

V usage is TRBV6-5 and J usage is TRBJ2-7, with 8 bases fitting TRBD1. The CDR3 spans 14 residues. Germline CDR1 is MNHEY and CDR2 is SVGAGI. V shed 5 bases, J shed 1 base, and the junction held 4 bases outside the gene matches. The CDR3 DNA reads TGTGCCAGCAGTCAGGGGACAGGATCCTACGAGCAGTACTTC. This encodes CASSQGTGSYEQYF.

The V gene is TRBV2, the J gene TRBJ2-7; either TRBD1 or TRBD2 may fit D (5 bases each). With 6 bases removed from V and 1 base from J, the gap between germline ends came to 10 bases. CDR1 is SNHLY and CDR2 is FYNNEI in the germline V gene. This CDR3 contains 13 residues. In DNA form, the CDR3 reads TGTGCCAGCAGCATGGGGGAGTCCTACGAGCAGTACTTC. Its protein is CASSMGESYEQYF.

The chain recombines TRBV5-4 with TRBJ1-3; D remains ambiguous. Germline values: CDR1 SGHNT, CDR2 YYREEE (reference sequence). The CDR3 totals 16 residues. V was trimmed by 0 bases and J by 0 bases, leaving 10 bases between them. Here the CDR3 reads CASSLDLVPSGNTIYF. CDR3 bases: TGTGCCAGCAGCTTGGATCTGGTACCCTCTGGAAACACCATATATTTT.

The chain uses TRBV10-3 and TRBJ2-2; D may correspond to TRBD1 or TRBD2 (6 bases each). This CDR3 region has 14 residues. The germline V and J ends were trimmed by 11 bases and 3 bases, with 16 bases remaining between them. Germline V gene lookup returns CDR1 ENHRY and CDR2 SYGVKD. CDR3 coding DNA: TGTGCCTCTGGAGGGGGAGTGGACACCGGGGAGCTGTTTTTT. This gives the protein CASGGGVDTGELFF.

This chain links TRBV5-4 with TRBJ2-7, with D possibly TRBD2 on 6 matching bases. The CDR3 is 13 residues long. The germline V and J ends were trimmed by 2 bases and 2 bases, with 8 bases remaining between them. The germline V gene encodes CDR1 SGHNT and CDR2 YYREEE (reference sequence). The CDR3 here is CASSFGGTYEQYF. CDR3 DNA: TGTGCCAGCAGCTTTGGGGGGACCTACGAGCAGTACTTC.

The chain combines TRBV6-6 with TRBJ1-4; maybe TRBD1 (5 bases). V lost 6 bases to trimming and J lost 6 bases, with 11 bases between them. Germline V gene lookup returns CDR1 MNHNY and CDR2 SVGAGI (reference sequence). The CDR3 totals 13 residues. Here the CDR3 DNA reads TGTGCCAGCAGGGTTGACAGAGATGAAAAACTGTTTTTT. Translation gives CASRVDRDEKLFF.

The CDR3 here is CASREGSPLHF. The CDR3 DNA sequence: TGTGCCAGCCGTGAAGGGTCACCCCTCCACTTT. This chain uses TRBV28 with TRBJ1-6, with D uncertain. Germline assignment: CDR1 MDHEN and CDR2 SYDVKM. The V gene lost 8 bases and the J gene lost 10 bases, with 9 bases spanning the gap. The CDR3 totals 11 residues.

The chain employs TRBV9 and TRBJ2-3; D might be TRBD2 (5 bases). The CDR3 extends over 15 amino acids. The V gene lost 4 bases and the J gene lost 0 bases, with 12 bases spanning the gap. Looked up from germline, CDR1 is SGDLS and CDR2 is YYNGEE. The CDR3: CASSPGGGSTDTQYF. CDR3 nucleotides: TGTGCCAGCAGCCCCGGCGGCGGGAGCACAGATACGCAGTATTTT. Using reference TRBV9 and TRBJ2-3 for the parts outside the CDR3, the full variable domain is DSGVTQTPKHLITATGQRVTLRCSPRSGDLSVYWYQQSLDQGLQFLIQYYNGEERAKGNILERFSAQQFPDLHSELNLSSLELGDSALYFCASSPGGGSTDTQYFGPGTRLTVL.

The chain links TRBV4-2 to TRBJ1-2; D may be TRBD1 (5 bases). The CDR3 is 15 residues long. Trimming took off 3 bases at V and 3 bases at J, with 14 bases between the two ends. Germline CDR1 reads LGHNA; CDR2 reads YNFKEQ. The CDR3 reads CASSQLLRGDYGYTF. The DNA for the CDR3 is TGTGCCAGCAGCCAGCTTCTAAGAGGGGACTATGGCTACACCTTC.